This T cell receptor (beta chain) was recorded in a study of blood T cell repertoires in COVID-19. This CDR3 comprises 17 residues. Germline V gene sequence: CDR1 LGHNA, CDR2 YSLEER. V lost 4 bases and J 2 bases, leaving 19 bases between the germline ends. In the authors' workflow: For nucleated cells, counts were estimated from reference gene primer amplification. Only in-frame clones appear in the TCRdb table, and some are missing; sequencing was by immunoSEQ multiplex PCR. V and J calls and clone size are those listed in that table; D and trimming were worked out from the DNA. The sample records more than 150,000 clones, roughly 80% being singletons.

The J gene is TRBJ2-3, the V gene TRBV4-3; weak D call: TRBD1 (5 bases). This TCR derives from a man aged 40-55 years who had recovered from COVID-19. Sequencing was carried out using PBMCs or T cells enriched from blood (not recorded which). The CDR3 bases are TGCGCCAGCAGCCTCGGTCAGGGTCAGGTCCACACAGATACGCAGTATTTT. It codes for CASSLGQGQVHTDTQYF.